The rows below give T cell receptor beta chains drawn from one sample of a study of Ad26.COV2.S vaccination and SARS-CoV-2 variants. Measured with immunoSEQ multiplex PCR; TCRdb has only the in-frame clones, and not every one. There are 440,000 or so clones in the sample; 92% occur only once, and around 1.8% lies in the top ten. This specimen consisted of peripheral blood, obtained in a trial of Ad26.COV2.S vaccine versus placebo. The receptors here all came from a person aged 18-65 years who received the Ad26.COV2.S COVID-19 vaccine or a placebo. Each CDR3 is given with its conserved first and last residue. D genes are given only for firm matches. Clone size is shown for a subset of rows, as once, few, many or a class of expanded clone.

>15|TRBJ2-7|TRBD2|TRBV7-9|NA
CASSPQAGGSYEQYF
TGTGCCAGCAGCCCCCAAGCGGGGGGGTCCTACGAGCAGTACTTC
>12|TRBJ1-2|NA|TRBV29-1|few
CSVEDRNYGYTF
TGCAGCGTTGAGGATAGGAACTATGGCTACACCTTC
>17|TRBJ1-3|NA|TRBV5-4|NA
CASSPEDPGYSGNTIYF
TGTGCCAGCAGCCCGGAAGATCCGGGGTACTCTGGAAACACCATATATTTT
>15|TRBJ2-7|NA|TRBV28|NA
CASSPPGGEQHEQYF
TGTGCCAGCAGTCCCCCGGGCGGGGAACAACACGAGCAGTACTTC
>12|TRBJ2-3|NA|TRBV7-9|NA
CASRQLTDTQYF
TGTGCCAGTAGGCAGCTCACAGATACGCAGTATTTT
>18|TRBJ1-1|TRBD1|TRBV25-1|NA
CASSETSGTGTMNTEAFF
TGTGCCAGCAGTGAAACATCCGGGACAGGCACCATGAACACTGAAGCTTTCTTT
>14|TRBJ1-2|NA|TRBV9|NA
CASSPDSYNYGYTF
TGTGCCAGCAGCCCGGACAGTTATAACTATGGCTACACCTTC
>16|TRBJ1-1|TRBD1|TRBV27|NA
CASSSPGGQGGTEAFF
TGTGCCAGCAGCTCCCCGGGAGGACAGGGAGGCACTGAAGCTTTCTTT
>15|TRBJ1-5|TRBD1|TRBV18|NA
CASSWTGVTNQPQHF
TGTGCCAGCTCATGGACAGGGGTCACGAATCAGCCCCAGCATTTT
>15|TRBJ2-1|NA|TRBV6-5|NA
CASSPDREGADEQFF
TGTGCCAGCAGTCCGGACAGGGAGGGGGCCGATGAGCAGTTCTTC
>12|TRBJ1-1|NA|TRBV19|NA
CASSIGRVKAFF
TGTGCCAGTAGTATTGGGAGGGTGAAAGCTTTCTTT
>15|TRBJ1-4|TRBD1|TRBV9|NA
CASSPWDRGGEKLFF
TGTGCCAGCAGCCCCTGGGACAGGGGGGGTGAAAAACTGTTTTTT
>17|TRBJ1-1|TRBD1|TRBV3-1/TRBV3-2|once
CASSQGGTGAADTEAFF
TGTGCCAGCAGCCAGGGAGGGACAGGGGCGGCGGACACTGAAGCTTTCTTT
>13|TRBJ1-5|NA|TRBV2|NA
CASKLTENQPQHF
TGTGCCAGCAAGTTGACAGAAAATCAGCCCCAGCATTTT
>13|TRBJ1-3|NA|TRBV15|NA
CATSSYSGNTIYF
TGTGCCACCAGCAGTTATTCCGGAAACACCATATATTTT
>14|TRBJ2-7|NA|TRBV10-3|NA
CAISESVRTHEQYF
TGTGCCATCAGTGAGTCGGTTAGGACCCACGAGCAGTACTTC
>14|TRBJ2-5|NA|TRBV7-2|NA
CASSFGLKQETQYF
TGTGCCAGCAGCTTTGGACTTAAACAAGAGACCCAGTACTTC
>17|TRBJ1-6|NA|TRBV19|once
CASSTPTEGVGNSPLHF
TGTGCCAGTAGTACCCCCACGGAAGGGGTAGGGAATTCACCCCTCCACTTT
>14|TRBJ2-3|NA|TRBV10-1|NA
CASSAVGDADTQYF
TGCGCCAGCTCTGCGGTAGGCGATGCAGATACGCAGTATTTT
>13|TRBJ2-5|NA|TRBV5-8|NA
CASSPENQETQYF
TGTGCCAGCAGCCCTGAAAATCAAGAGACCCAGTACTTC
>16|TRBJ1-2|TRBD1|TRBV7-9|NA
CASSSDPTGTGIGYTF
TGTGCCAGCAGCTCCGATCCGACAGGGACGGGTATTGGCTACACCTTC
>14|TRBJ2-7|NA|TRBV6-5|NA
CASRVQGRYYEQYF
TGTGCCAGCAGGGTCCAGGGGAGATACTACGAGCAGTACTTC
>15|TRBJ1-4|TRBD1|TRBV5-4|NA
CASSLGGTGGEKLFF
TGTGCCAGCAGCTTGGGGGGGACAGGAGGCGAAAAACTGTTTTTT
>12|TRBJ2-5|NA|TRBV7-9|NA
CASSLVRETQYF
TGTGCCAGCAGCTTAGTTCGAGAGACCCAGTACTTC
>14|TRBJ1-2|NA|TRBV4-3|NA
CASSQDPRNYGYTF
TGCGCCAGCAGCCAAGACCCTCGAAACTATGGCTACACCTTC
>13|TRBJ2-7|NA|TRBV28|NA
CASREGAEYEQYF
TGTGCCAGCAGGGAAGGGGCGGAGTACGAGCAGTACTTC
>17|TRBJ2-3|NA|TRBV5-1|NA
CASSEGHANPSTDTQYF
TGCGCCAGCAGCGAGGGACATGCAAACCCCAGCACAGATACGCAGTATTTT
>15|TRBJ1-1|NA|TRBV19|NA
CASSIDPGSYTEAFF
TGTGCCAGTAGTATAGATCCGGGGAGTTACACTGAAGCTTTCTTT
>16|TRBJ2-5|TRBD2|TRBV5-1|NA
CASSPGTSGGQETQYF
TGCGCCAGCAGCCCGGGGACTAGCGGGGGCCAAGAGACCCAGTACTTC
>16|TRBJ2-4|NA|TRBV5-5|NA
CASSSSGELAKNIQYF
TGTGCCAGCAGCTCCTCCGGGGAACTAGCCAAAAACATTCAGTACTTC
>12|TRBJ2-1|NA|TRBV6-2/TRBV6-3|once
CASSNLRREQFF
TGTGCCAGCAGCAATCTACGTCGTGAGCAGTTCTTC
>15|TRBJ1-2|NA|TRBV12-5|NA
CASGLVQRLAGGYTF
TGTGCTAGTGGTTTGGTACAGCGTTTAGCGGGTGGCTACACCTTC
>14|TRBJ1-5|TRBD1|TRBV10-3|few
CAISERDSHQPQHF
TGTGCCATCAGTGAACGGGACAGTCATCAGCCCCAGCATTTT
>13|TRBJ1-1|NA|TRBV19|NA
CASSIIMNTEAFF
TGTGCCAGTAGTATTATCATGAACACTGAAGCTTTCTTT
>13|TRBJ1-5|NA|TRBV30|NA
CAWSVQGGQPQHF
TGTGCCTGGAGTGTACAGGGAGGACAGCCCCAGCATTTT